Listed below are T cell receptor beta chains from one sample, sequenced in a study of response to subunit inactivated influenza vaccine. TCRdb itself ran the RT-PCR reads through MiXCR, one entry per CDR3 protein. The repertoire holds about 170,000 distinct CDR3 sequences, with about 12% as singletons. This sample also belongs to another study, concerning T cells expressing NK-cell markers.

The material was CD8+ T cells sorted from PBMCs, obtained 11 to 12 days after vaccination. These receptors came from a man aged 45-65 years who received an inactivated influenza vaccine. Both conserved end residues are part of each CDR3. A D gene is named only where the DNA matches it firmly. Not every row has a clone size; where given, it reads once, few, many or a size class.

clone size: NA; V gene: TRBV28; J gene: TRBJ1-2; D gene: TRBD1; CDR3 protein: CASSSPTTGGVHYGYTF; CDR3 DNA: TGTGCCAGCAGCTCACCCACTACAGGGGGCGTTCACTATGGCTACACCTTC
clone size: few; V gene: TRBV6-5; J gene: TRBJ2-5; D gene: NA; CDR3 protein: CASSFGHKYSSQETQYF; CDR3 DNA: TGTGCCAGCAGTTTCGGACATAAATACTCTTCACAAGAGACCCAGTACTTC
clone size: NA; V gene: TRBV5-4; J gene: TRBJ2-3; D gene: TRBD1; CDR3 protein: CASSIGQGGSTDTQYF; CDR3 DNA: TGTGCCAGCAGCATAGGACAGGGTGGGAGCACAGATACGCAGTATTTT
clone size: few; V gene: TRBV20-1; J gene: TRBJ2-7; D gene: TRBD1; CDR3 protein: CSARDLGQGVARNIDEYGPGQYF; CDR3 DNA: TGCAGTGCTAGAGATTTGGGACAGGGGGTGGCAAGGAATATAGATGAGTATGGCCCAGGGCAGTACTTC
clone size: few; V gene: TRBV9; J gene: TRBJ2-2; D gene: NA; CDR3 protein: CASSTPREGGTGELFF; CDR3 DNA: TGTGCCAGCAGCACTCCCCGAGAGGGGGGCACCGGGGAGCTGTTTTTT
clone size: few; V gene: TRBV20-1; J gene: TRBJ2-5; D gene: NA; CDR3 protein: CSAPGPPQYF; CDR3 DNA: TGCAGTGCTCCCGGACCCCCCCAGTACTTC
clone size: few; V gene: TRBV5-1; J gene: TRBJ2-1; D gene: NA; CDR3 protein: CASSIPPAAVDYNEQFF; CDR3 DNA: TGCGCCAGCTCAATCCCACCGGCAGCGGTGGATTACAATGAGCAGTTCTTC
clone size: NA; V gene: TRBV4-1; J gene: TRBJ1-2; D gene: NA; CDR3 protein: CASSQNTGQYGYTF; CDR3 DNA: TGCGCCAGCAGCCAGAATACGGGACAATATGGCTACACCTTC
clone size: many; V gene: TRBV2; J gene: TRBJ2-7; D gene: NA; CDR3 protein: CASSGDISYEQYF; CDR3 DNA: TGTGCCAGCAGTGGCGACATTTCCTACGAGCAGTACTTC
clone size: few; V gene: TRBV15; J gene: TRBJ2-2; D gene: TRBD2; CDR3 protein: CATSRGRREAGELFF; CDR3 DNA: TGTGCCACCAGCAGAGGAAGGCGGGAGGCCGGGGAGCTGTTTTTT
clone size: few; V gene: TRBV12-3/TRBV12-4; J gene: TRBJ2-7; D gene: NA; CDR3 protein: CASSYEGTTYEQYF; CDR3 DNA: TGTGCCAGCAGTTACGAGGGAACGACCTACGAGCAGTACTTC
clone size: few; V gene: TRBV2; J gene: TRBJ1-2; D gene: TRBD1; CDR3 protein: CASTPGQGYGYTF; CDR3 DNA: TGTGCCAGCACCCCGGGACAGGGCTATGGCTACACCTTC
clone size: NA; V gene: TRBV9; J gene: TRBJ2-3; D gene: NA; CDR3 protein: CASSVGGAITDTQYF; CDR3 DNA: TGTGCCAGCAGCGTAGGGGGAGCGATTACAGATACGCAGTATTTT
clone size: few; V gene: TRBV20-1; J gene: TRBJ2-7; D gene: NA; CDR3 protein: CSARDRSAYEQYF; CDR3 DNA: TGCAGTGCACGCGACAGATCCGCCTACGAGCAGTACTTC
clone size: few; V gene: TRBV4-1; J gene: TRBJ2-7; D gene: TRBD1; CDR3 protein: CASSPETGARGEQYF; CDR3 DNA: TGCGCCAGCAGCCCCGAGACAGGGGCCCGAGGGGAGCAGTACTTC
clone size: NA; V gene: TRBV6-2/TRBV6-3; J gene: TRBJ1-5; D gene: NA; CDR3 protein: CASSYLGRTNQPQHF; CDR3 DNA: TGTGCCAGCAGTTACCTCGGACGTACAAATCAGCCCCAGCATTTT
clone size: few; V gene: TRBV6-5; J gene: TRBJ2-7; D gene: NA; CDR3 protein: CASSYFPPGAGVNEQYF; CDR3 DNA: TGTGCCAGCAGTTACTTTCCCCCGGGCGCTGGGGTGAACGAGCAGTACTTC
clone size: few; V gene: TRBV20-1; J gene: TRBJ2-2; D gene: NA; CDR3 protein: CSVLDGDTGELFF; CDR3 DNA: TGCAGTGTCCTAGACGGGGACACCGGGGAGCTGTTTTTT